This TCR beta chain emerged from a study of post-analysis software for immune sequencing data. Study-wide context: As for disease course, relapsing-remitting, secondary progressive and progressive-relapsing multiple sclerosis were all included. Study-level results: Relative to controls, patients had about five TRBV segments at higher frequency, with TRBV5-6, TRBV5-1 and TRBV20-1 among these. People with multiple sclerosis had a significantly lower normalized Chao1 diversity than controls did.

With V trimmed by 4 bases and J by 5 bases, 10 bases remained unmatched. This CDR3 contains 16 residues. Presence of unique molecular identifiers characterized the TCR beta cDNA libraries. TCRdb fed the PCR reads into MiXCR, producing one record per CDR3 protein. Altogether about 380,000 distinct CDR3 sequences are present, roughly 38% being singletons, with the ten largest covering about an eighth. As for this clonotype: Its matching antigen is unknown.

The rearrangement joins TRBV12-3 or TRBV12-4 to TRBJ2-3; 9 nucleotides agree with TRBD1. The TCR originated in a girl between 10 and 17 years old with multiple sclerosis. Sequencing input: blood. CDR3 residues: CASSWGVGQGLDTQYF. CDR3 nucleotide sequence: TGTGCCAGCAGTTGGGGAGTGGGACAGGGTTTAGATACGCAGTATTTT.